The 7 T cell receptor beta chains below all came from one sample that was sequenced in a study of blood T cell dynamics during melanoma immunotherapy. Time point described: pre-treatment baseline. This table comes from immunoSEQ multiplex PCR, and its TCRdb copy is limited to in-frame clones, with some not included. The sample yields 17,000 or so clones, 65% to 90% seen once. Material: blood, obtained from a patient treated with checkpoint blockade. The receptor set was obtained from a human donor with melanoma.

The chain links TRBV27 to TRBJ2-5; 9 nucleotides match TRBD2. The DNA end lines up better with TRBJ2-7; the J call may be wrong. Germline lookup yields CDR1 MNHEY and CDR2 SMNVEV (reference sequence). CDR3 length equals 16 residues. The CDR3 DNA follows: TGTGCCAGCAGCCCCCTAGGCGGGAGGGAATTCTACGAGCAGTACTTC. It is translated as CASSPLGGREFYEQYF.

The V call is TRBV28, the J call TRBJ1-2; D unresolved. CDR3 size: 14 residues. Trimming removed 3 bases at V and 3 bases at J, with 11 bases between. The germline CDR1 and CDR2 sequences are MDHEN and SYDVKM. CDR3 protein: CASSLEEEDYGYTF. The CDR3 bases are TGTGCCAGCAGTTTGGAGGAGGAGGACTATGGCTACACCTTC.

CDR3 sequence reads: CASINSGRSDTQYF. CDR3 in DNA: TGTGCCAGCATCAATTCCGGTAGATCAGATACGCAGTATTTT. The chain combines TRBV6-1 with TRBJ2-3; no definite D call. The CDR3 covers 14 residues. The germline V gene encodes CDR1 MNHNS and CDR2 SASEGT. The germline V and J ends were trimmed by 7 bases and 4 bases, with 15 bases remaining between them.

The chain employs TRBV6-6 and TRBJ1-1; possibly TRBD1 for D (6 bases). V dropped 5 bases and J dropped 5 bases, with 12 bases sitting between them. This CDR3 comprises 13 residues. Germline-derived CDR1 and CDR2 are MNHNY and SVGAGI (reference sequence). The CDR3 sequence: CASSVKGGTEAFF. In DNA, the CDR3 is TGTGCCAGCAGTGTAAAGGGGGGAACTGAAGCTTTCTTT.

The rearrangement links TRBV29-1 to TRBJ2-7; no firm D call. V was trimmed by 6 bases and J by 1 base, leaving 16 bases between them. The CDR3 is 14 residues long. CDR1 SQVTM and CDR2 ANQGSEA come from the germline V gene. CDR3 sequence (DNA): TGCAGCGTCGCCGACGGAGTAGGGTCCTACGAGCAGTACTTC. Translating it yields CSVADGVGSYEQYF.

The genes are TRBV4-3 and TRBJ2-2; D is unclear. Germline V gene sequence: CDR1 LGHNA, CDR2 YSLEER. There are 16 residues in the CDR3. V was clipped by 2 bases and J by 2 bases, with 12 bases between them. The CDR3 bases are TGCGCCAGCAGCCAAATGTTGGCGGATAACACCGGGGAGCTGTTTTTT. Residues: CASSQMLADNTGELFF.

The rearrangement links TRBV18 to TRBJ2-1; D gene unclear. Trimming stripped 4 bases from V and 10 bases from J, with 17 bases between. The CDR3 runs 14 residues. Germline V gives CDR1 KGHSH, CDR2 LQKENI. The CDR3 DNA is TGTGCCAGCTCACTTACACTGGACCTACCAGAGCAGTTCTTC. It codes for CASSLTLDLPEQFF.